This T cell receptor (beta chain) was profiled in a study of OX40 agonist ivuxolimab in advanced cancers. Data came from immunoSEQ multiplex PCR; TCRdb stores just in-frame clones and leaves some out. The sample comprises roughly 23,000 clones, 60% to 85% of which are singletons, and 2% to 2.5% rests with the top ten. Germline CDR1 KGHSH, CDR2 LQKENI. CDR3 length equals 14 residues. V was shortened by 0 bases and J by 8 bases, with 13 bases between the two germline ends. Sequenced here: CD4+ or CD8+ T cells sorted from blood, sampled in a trial of the OX40 agonist ivuxolimab. This receptor was taken from an adult with an advanced solid tumor such as melanoma, head and neck, liver or kidney cancer. The V and J genes are TRBV18 and TRBJ1-2, with D maybe TRBD1 (6 bases). The CDR3 here is CASSPPGQSVGYTF. The CDR3, as DNA: TGTGCCAGCTCACCACCAGGACAGTCGGTCGGCTACACCTTC.